This T cell receptor beta chain was identified during a study of blood T cells in healthy people across ages. General study results and limits: As age increased, TCR beta diversity per million T cells fell in a roughly linear fashion. Percentage of naive T cells showed a strong correlation with TCR beta diversity.

Primed by a sample-barcoded 5' primer and a J-beta primer mix, a second PCR proceeded for about 7 to 11 cycles. TCRdb reanalysed the 5' RACE reads using MiXCR and keeps one entry per CDR3 protein. The sample lists hundreds of thousands of distinct CDR3 sequences; less than 25% were seen once. This clonotype turned up a few times. Its antigen is unknown. The same sample was also used in a study of T cells of mothers and their children. As that report states: Each donor was one of three healthy Caucasian mothers or one of their six children.

This clonotype was sampled from a boy younger than 18 in good health. The sequenced material came from blood.

The CDR3 nucleotides are TGCAGTGCTAGCCTCGGGACAGTGGATGAAAAACTGTTTTTT. Residues: CSASLGTVDEKLFF. The V and J genes are TRBV20-1 and TRBJ1-4; 7 nucleotides match TRBD1. The CDR3 is made up of 14 amino acids. V dropped 3 bases and J dropped 6; count of bases not matched to a gene: 7. Germline V CDR1 and CDR2: DFQATT, SNEGSKA (reference sequence).